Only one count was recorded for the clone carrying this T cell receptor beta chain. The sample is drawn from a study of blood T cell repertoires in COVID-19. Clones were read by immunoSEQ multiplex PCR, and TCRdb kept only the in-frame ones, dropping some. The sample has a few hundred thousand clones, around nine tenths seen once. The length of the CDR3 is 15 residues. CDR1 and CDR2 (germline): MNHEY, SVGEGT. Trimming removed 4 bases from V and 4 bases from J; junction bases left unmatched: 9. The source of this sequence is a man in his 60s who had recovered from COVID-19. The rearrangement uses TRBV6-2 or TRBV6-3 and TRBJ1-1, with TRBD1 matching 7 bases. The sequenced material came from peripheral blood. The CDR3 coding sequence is TGTGCCAGCAGTTCCAGTTACAGGGGTGTCACTGAAGCTTTCTTT. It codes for CASSSSYRGVTEAFF.